This T cell receptor (beta chain) was sequenced in a study of response to subunit inactivated influenza vaccine. TCRdb used MiXCR to reprocess the RT-PCR reads, holding one entry per CDR3 protein. This sample has just under 550,000 distinct CDR3 sequences, with 20% to 25% found just once. The germline V gene has CDR1 KGHSH and CDR2 LQKENI. This CDR3 contains 15 residues. Trimming at V came to 2 bases and at J to 2 bases, leaving 5 bases not matched to a gene. In this sample, this clonotype turned up a few times. These data are also associated with another study on T cells expressing NK-cell markers. From that report: Beta-chain TCR cDNA was generated via 5'RACE template switching with UMIs. These same clonotypes (in several donors) also led the CD3+CD56-NKG2C+ fraction.

The material sequenced was CD4+ T cells sorted from PBMCs, taken 11 to 12 days after vaccination. The receptor was derived from a man aged 45 to 65 who received an inactivated influenza vaccine. The V and J genes are TRBV18 and TRBJ2-7; 8 bases fit TRBD1. The CDR3 bases are TGTGCCAGCTCACCAGGGGCCAGGGGGCCCTACGAGCAGTACTTC. The encoded protein is CASSPGARGPYEQYF.